This TCR beta chain stems from a study of blood T cell repertoires in COVID-19. The participants were between 18 and 89 years old and came from under 25 US areas. Categorization into cohorts depended on clinical history that participants reported. Cohort 3 donors were reported recovered after two negative PCRs, clearance, or symptom resolution. CDR1 GTSNPN and CDR2 SVGIG come from the germline V gene (reference sequence). V was pared by 4 bases and J by 3 bases, with 10 bases between. The CDR3 is made up of 13 amino acids. Authors' methods: Amplified reference gene primers provided the basis for estimating nucleated cell counts. TCRdb's copy holds only in-frame clones and misses some; the assay was immunoSEQ multiplex PCR. V and J calls and clone size are copied from that table; D and trimming were computed from the DNA. The table has 110,000 to 150,000 clones, roughly 85% seen once.

This clonotype was sampled from a man aged 50 or older who had recovered from COVID-19. Sequenced material: PBMCs or T cells enriched from blood (not recorded which). The V call is TRBV30, the J call TRBJ1-3, with D perhaps matching TRBD1 (5 bases). CDR3: CAWNQGLGNTIYF. The CDR3, as DNA: TGTGCCTGGAATCAGGGCCTTGGAAACACCATATATTTT.